The 8 T cell receptor beta chains presented below share a single source sample, sequenced in a study of cytomegalovirus exposure and HLA in healthy donors. 13 Jbeta primers and 60 Vbeta primers were used for the PCR. Profiling relied on immunoSEQ multiplex PCR, and the TCRdb table lists in-frame clones only, not all of them. This sample contains 120,000 or so clones. Sequences were obtained from PBMCs. Every receptor here comes from a man aged 18 to 29 in good health and CMV-seronegative.

The chain recombines TRBV11-2 with TRBJ1-1; 9 nucleotides line up with TRBD1. Germline assignment: CDR1 SGHAT and CDR2 FQNNGV. The ends lost 5 bases at V and 11 bases at J; junction bases unmatched: 12. This CDR3 has 14 amino acids. CDR3 residues: CASSVNTPGTGAFF. The CDR3 DNA reads as TGTGCCAGCAGCGTTAATACCCCCGGGACAGGGGCTTTCTTT.

The V and J genes are TRBV6-1 and TRBJ1-1, with TRBD1 as a possible D gene (6 bases). Germline CDR1 is MNHNS and CDR2 is SASEGT. Trimming pared 4 bases from V and 6 bases from J, leaving 12 bases between. The CDR3 has 13 amino acids. The CDR3 region has the DNA TGTGCCAGCAGTGTCGCAGGGGTCGCTGAAGCTTTCTTT. Its protein product is CASSVAGVAEAFF.

The rearrangement joins TRBV7-2 to TRBJ1-2; TRBD1 matches 7 bases. Germline lookup yields CDR1 SGHTA and CDR2 FQGNSA. This CDR3 is 13 amino acids long. The V segment lost 5 bases and the J segment 4 bases; nucleotides outside the gene matches: 4. The CDR3 nucleotides read TGTGCCAGCAGCAAACAGGGGTTCTATGGCTACACCTTC. It specifies CASSKQGFYGYTF.

This chain links TRBV5-1 with TRBJ2-1, with TRBD1 as a possible D gene (5 bases). In germline, CDR1 is SGHRS, CDR2 YFSETQ. CDR3 size: 18 residues. V lost 3 bases and J lost 5, with 24 bases in between. For the CDR3, the DNA is TGCGCCAGCAGCTCGCGAGATTCAGGGTCCCTAGGGGACAATGAGCAGTTCTTC. This encodes CASSSRDSGSLGDNEQFF.

This chain links TRBV27 with TRBJ2-1; 7 positions match TRBD2. Germline CDR1 MNHEY, CDR2 SMNVEV (reference sequence). The CDR3 sequence is 18 residues long. Losses at the gene ends were 0 bases for V and 6 bases for J; bases not matched to a gene: 14. This CDR3 is CASSLSRLAVSVGNEQFF. DNA of the CDR3: TGTGCCAGCAGTTTATCGCGGCTAGCGGTATCCGTGGGCAATGAGCAGTTCTTC.

The V and J genes are TRBV5-4 and TRBJ2-5, with 9 bases identical to TRBD2. The J call may be in error: the DNA end matches TRBJ2-7 better. Germline V gives CDR1 SGHNT, CDR2 YYREEE (reference sequence). CDR3 length equals 17 residues. The CDR3 DNA is TGTGCCAGCAGCTTGGGGGGGGCTGGGACTAGCATGGACGAGCAGTACTTC. Translation: CASSLGGAGTSMDEQYF.

The V gene is TRBV13, the J gene TRBJ1-6, with 9 bases identical to TRBD1. Germline V CDR1 and CDR2: PRHDT, FYEKMQ (reference sequence). V lost 5 bases, J lost 7 bases, and 3 bases stayed unmatched. The CDR3 consists of 14 residues. The CDR3: CASSHGTGNSPLHF. DNA for the CDR3: TGTGCCAGCAGCCACGGGACAGGGAATTCACCCCTCCACTTT.

J is TRBJ1-2 and V is TRBV7-9; 7 bases align to TRBD1. V trimming: 1 base; J trimming: 5 bases; junction bases outside the gene matches: 7. Germline V lookup: CDR1 SEHNR, CDR2 FQNEAQ (reference sequence). The CDR3 totals 15 residues. CDR3 sequence (DNA): TGTGCCAGCAGCTTAGTAGGGACAGAGGGTTATGGCTACACCTTC. It encodes CASSLVGTEGYGYTF.